This TCR beta chain is from a study of CD8+ T cells in alopecia areata. Study in general: Treated patients were given 5 to 10 mg oral tofacitinib twice daily.

This clone appeared once. CDR3 size: 17 residues. Per germline, CDR1 GTSNPN and CDR2 SVGIG (reference sequence). The V and J ends lost 3 bases and 5 bases respectively, with 25 bases between them. Extracted RNA was reverse transcribed into cDNA, the sequencing template. The method was immunoSEQ multiplex PCR; TCRdb's version includes in-frame clones alone and lacks a portion of them. The sample holds some 95,000 clones, around two fifths seen once. It was from PBMCs that CD4+ and CD8+ T cells were sorted. The sequencing sample was made of CD4+ T cells sorted from blood. This chain uses TRBV30 with TRBJ2-5, with a possible D match to TRBD1 (6 bases). The receptor was isolated from a human donor with alopecia areata. The CDR3 nucleotides are TGTGCCTGGAGGACCACGAGCAACAGGGTCGGCGGTGAGACCCAGTACTTC. Residues: CAWRTTSNRVGGETQYF.